This T cell receptor beta chain stems from a study of T-cell memory formation after mild COVID-19. In the study overall: Each donor largely had its own TCR clusters.

Germline V gene data show CDR1 as ENHRY and CDR2 as SYGVKD. Trimming cost V 1 base and J 1 base, with 7 bases left between them. The CDR3 totals 14 residues. TCRdb analysed the 5' RACE reads with MiXCR anew, one entry per CDR3 protein. This sample has 130,000 to 150,000 distinct CDR3 sequences, with 15% to 20% found just once. General study results and limits: Within pre-infection memory, some responding clones were found, suggesting cross-reactive memory joined. Clones that shrank (day 15 to 85) were balanced CD4/CD8, whereas later expanders leaned CD4+. CM and EM subsets held most contracting CD4+ clones; EMRA held CD8+ ones.

This clonotype was recorded a few times. Its antigen is not known. J is TRBJ1-1 and V is TRBV10-3; D perhaps matches TRBD1 (6 bases). Input material: PBMCs or a T cell subset sorted from them (not recorded which). This receptor was identified in an adult woman who had mild COVID-19 (a few samples of this study predate the infection). Cell type and time point are not known. The CDR3 DNA sequence: TGTGCCATCAGTGAGTACAGGGAGAACACTGAAGCTTTCTTT. Amino acids: CAISEYRENTEAFF.